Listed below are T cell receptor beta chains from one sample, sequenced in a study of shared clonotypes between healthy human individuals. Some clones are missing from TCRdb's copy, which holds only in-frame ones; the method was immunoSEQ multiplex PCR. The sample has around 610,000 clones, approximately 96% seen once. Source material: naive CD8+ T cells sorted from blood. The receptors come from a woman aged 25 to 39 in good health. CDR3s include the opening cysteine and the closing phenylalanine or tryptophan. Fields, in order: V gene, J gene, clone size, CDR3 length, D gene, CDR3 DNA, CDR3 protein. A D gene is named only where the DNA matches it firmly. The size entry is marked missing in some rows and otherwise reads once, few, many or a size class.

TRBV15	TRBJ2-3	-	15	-	TGTGCCACCAGCTACCCTAGTATTAGCACAGATACGCAGTATTTT	CATSYPSISTDTQYF
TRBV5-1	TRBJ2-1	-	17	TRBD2	TGCGCCAGCAGGCTCCGGACTAGCGGACGTAGATGGGATGAGCAGTTCTTC	CASRLRTSGRRWDEQFF
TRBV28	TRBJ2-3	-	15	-	TGTGCCAGTGGGCCCGGACGGTCTAGCACAGATACGCAGTATTTT	CASGPGRSSTDTQYF
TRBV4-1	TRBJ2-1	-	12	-	TGCGCCAGCAGTCTTCCGGGTTATGAGCAGTTCTTC	CASSLPGYEQFF
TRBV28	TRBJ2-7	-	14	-	TGTGCCAGCAGCCCCATCGGGGACGGCCACGAGCAGTACTTC	CASSPIGDGHEQYF
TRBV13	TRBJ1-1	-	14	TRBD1	TGTGCCAGCAGCAGCGACAGGGGAGGGACTGAAGCTTTCTTT	CASSSDRGGTEAFF
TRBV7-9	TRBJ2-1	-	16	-	TGTGCCAGCAGCTTCCGACGGGGGGACACCTACAATGAGCAGTTCTTC	CASSFRRGDTYNEQFF
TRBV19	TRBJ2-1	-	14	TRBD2	TGTGCCAGTACCGTCGTAGCGGGGTACAATGAGCAGTTCTTC	CASTVVAGYNEQFF
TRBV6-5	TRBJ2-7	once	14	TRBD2	TGTGCCACATCAACTAGCGGGAGCTCCTACGAGCAGTACTTC	CATSTSGSSYEQYF
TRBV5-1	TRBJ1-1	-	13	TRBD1	TGCGCCAGCAGGCAGACAGGGGGAGGTGAAGCTTTCTTT	CASRQTGGGEAFF
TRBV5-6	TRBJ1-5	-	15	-	TGTGCCAGCAGCTTGGAGGGGCGAGGTAATCAGCCCCAGCATTTT	CASSLEGRGNQPQHF
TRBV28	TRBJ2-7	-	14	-	TGTGCCAGCAGTTTATCAGGCGGTTCCTACGAGCAGTACTTC	CASSLSGGSYEQYF
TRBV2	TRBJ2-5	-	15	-	TGTGCCAGCAGTGAAGGGATTGGGGGGAGTGAGACCCAGTACTTC	CASSEGIGGSETQYF
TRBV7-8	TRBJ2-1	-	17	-	TGTGCCAGCAGCTCACGCCCACCGGGAGTTTGGGGAAATGAGCAGTTCTTC	CASSSRPPGVWGNEQFF
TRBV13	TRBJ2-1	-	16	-	TGTGCCAGCAGCTCCCCCGAGCGGATCCTAGGCAATGAGCAGTTCTTC	CASSSPERILGNEQFF
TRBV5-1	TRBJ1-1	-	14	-	TGCGCCAGCAGCTTTTCGGGACAGAACACTGAAGCTTTCTTT	CASSFSGQNTEAFF
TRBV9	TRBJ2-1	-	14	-	TGTGCCAGCAGCGTAGAAAACGGTGGAAATGAGCAGTTCTTC	CASSVENGGNEQFF
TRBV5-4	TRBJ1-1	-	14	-	TGTGCCAGCAGCTTAGTAGGGGAGAACACTGAAGCTTTCTTT	CASSLVGENTEAFF
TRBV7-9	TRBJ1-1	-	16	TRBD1	TGTGCCAGCAGCTTGGACCCATATCGGACAGGGACTGAAGCTTTCTTT	CASSLDPYRTGTEAFF
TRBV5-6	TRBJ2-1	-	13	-	TGTGCCAGCAGCTACGGGACCCACAATGAGCAGTTCTTC	CASSYGTHNEQFF
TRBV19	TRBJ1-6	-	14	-	TGTGCCAGTTCTCCAGGGGACTTTAATTCACCCCTCCACTTT	CASSPGDFNSPLHF
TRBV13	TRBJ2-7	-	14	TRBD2	TGTGCCAGCAGTCGGGAGGCCCGCTCCTACGAGCAGTACTTC	CASSREARSYEQYF
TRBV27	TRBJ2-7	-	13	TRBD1	TGTGCCAGCAGCGGACAGGGGGTGTACGAGCAGTACTTC	CASSGQGVYEQYF
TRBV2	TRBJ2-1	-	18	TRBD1	TGTGCCAGCAGTGAACTCGAGACAGGGTCCGAGATAGGTAATGAGCAGTTCTTC	CASSELETGSEIGNEQFF
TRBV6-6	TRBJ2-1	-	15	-	TGTGCCAGCAGTTACTTGGGGGCAGCCGACAATGAGCAGTTCTTC	CASSYLGAADNEQFF
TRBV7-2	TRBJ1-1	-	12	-	TGTGCCAGCAGCACCGGGAACACTGAAGCTTTCTTT	CASSTGNTEAFF
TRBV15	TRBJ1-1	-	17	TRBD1	TGTGCCACCAGCAGCTTTGCACCCGGGACAGGGTACACTGAAGCTTTCTTT	CATSSFAPGTGYTEAFF
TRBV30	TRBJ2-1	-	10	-	TGTGCCTGGGGATGGGATGAGCAGTTCTTC	CAWGWDEQFF
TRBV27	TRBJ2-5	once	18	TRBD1	TGTGCCAGCAGTAAGGGACAGGGGGCAGAAGGGGGCCAAGAGACCCAGTACTTC	CASSKGQGAEGGQETQYF
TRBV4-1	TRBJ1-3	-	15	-	TGCGCCAGCAGCTCCCGGGCGGGCCCTGGAAACACCATATATTTT	CASSSRAGPGNTIYF
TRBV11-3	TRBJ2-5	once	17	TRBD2	TGTGCCAGCAGCACCAAGATGGGACTAGCGGGAGGGGAGACCCAGTACTTC	CASSTKMGLAGGETQYF
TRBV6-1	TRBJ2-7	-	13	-	TGTGCCAGCAGTGATTGGAGTCCCTACGAGCAGTACTTC	CASSDWSPYEQYF
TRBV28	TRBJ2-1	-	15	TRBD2	TGTGCCAGCAGTTTACTAGCGGAGACGTACAATGAGCAGTTCTTC	CASSLLAETYNEQFF
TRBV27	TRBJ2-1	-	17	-	TGTGCCAGCAGTTTGGTCGGGACCAACCCGTCCTACAATGAGCAGTTCTTC	CASSLVGTNPSYNEQFF
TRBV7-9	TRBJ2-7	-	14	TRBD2	TGTGCCAGCAGCTCTAGCGGGAGGGCGGTCGAGCAGTACTTC	CASSSSGRAVEQYF
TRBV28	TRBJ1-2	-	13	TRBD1	TGTGCCAGCAGCGCTTGGGACAGGGACGGCTACACCTTC	CASSAWDRDGYTF
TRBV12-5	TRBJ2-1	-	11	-	TGTGCTAGTTCCGTTTCGGGTGAGCAGTTCTTC	CASSVSGEQFF
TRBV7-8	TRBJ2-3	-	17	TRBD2	TGTGCCAGCAGCTTCGCCTTCTTGGGCGGGAGGCCAGATACGCAGTATTTT	CASSFAFLGGRPDTQYF
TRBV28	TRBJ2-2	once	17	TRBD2	TGTGCCAGCAATAAAGGGACTAGCGGGAGGCTCACCGGGGAGCTGTTTTTT	CASNKGTSGRLTGELFF
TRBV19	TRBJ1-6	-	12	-	TGTGCCAGTAATCTGATTGGATCACCCCTCCACTTT	CASNLIGSPLHF
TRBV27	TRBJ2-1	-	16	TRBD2	TGTGCCAGCAGTTTAATCCTAGCGGGGAACTACAATGAGCAGTTCTTC	CASSLILAGNYNEQFF